A selection of T cell receptor beta chains follows, all from one sample in a study of T cell responses to AZD1222 COVID-19 vaccine. Profiling relied on immunoSEQ multiplex PCR, and the TCRdb table lists in-frame clones only, not all of them. This table holds 80,000 to 95,000 clones, about 91% found once. The sequencing here drew on peripheral blood, taken on day 0 of AZD1222 vaccination. The receptors originated from an adult in good health. Each CDR3 is given with its conserved first and last residue. D genes are given only for firm matches. Some rows mark clone size as missing; the rest say once, few, many or name a class of expanded clone.

.	TRBD1	TRBV5-4	TRBJ1-6	TGTGCCAGCAAATATACCGGGACAGGAGGAACTAGCGATTATAATTCACCCCTCCACTTT	CASKYTGTGGTSDYNSPLHF
.	TRBD2	TRBV4-1	TRBJ2-1	TGCGCCAGCAGCCGCCCCGTCACAGCACTAGCGGGTACCTACAATGAGCAGTTCTTC	CASSRPVTALAGTYNEQFF
.	.	TRBV6-5	TRBJ1-3	TGTGCCAGCAGTTATAGCTCTTCTTCTGGAAACACCATATATTTT	CASSYSSSSGNTIYF
.	.	TRBV11-3	TRBJ2-7	TGTGCCAGCAGCTTAGGGTCTTACTACGAGCAGTACTTC	CASSLGSYYEQYF
.	.	TRBV27	TRBJ2-2	TGTGCCAGCCCCACGCCGGATACGGGGGAGAACACCGGGGAGCTGTTTTTT	CASPTPDTGENTGELFF
.	.	TRBV10-1	TRBJ1-3	TGCGCCAGCAGTGCCGGACAGACGGGAAACACCATATATTTT	CASSAGQTGNTIYF
.	.	TRBV5-1	TRBJ2-2	TGCGCCAGCAGCCTCTTCGGGTCCGGCGCCACCGGGGAGCTGTTTTTT	CASSLFGSGATGELFF
.	.	TRBV5-6	TRBJ2-7	TGTGCCAGCAGCTTGAATCGTTTTGGATTCATCTACGAGCAGTACTTC	CASSLNRFGFIYEQYF
.	TRBD2	TRBV27	TRBJ2-1	TGTGCCAGCAGTATCCGGATAGCGGGAGTGGGTGAGCAGTTCTTC	CASSIRIAGVGEQFF
.	.	TRBV12-3/TRBV12-4	TRBJ2-1	TGTGCCAGCAGTTTGGGCAATGAGCAGTTCTTC	CASSLGNEQFF
.	TRBD2	TRBV5-6	TRBJ2-3	TGTGCCAGCAGCTTGCTGGGCGGGAGGCCTCACACAGATACGCAGTATTTT	CASSLLGGRPHTDTQYF
once	.	TRBV19	TRBJ2-7	TGTGCCAGTAGTATAGCGCCGGGACCCTCCTACGAGCAGTACTTC	CASSIAPGPSYEQYF
.	.	TRBV5-8	TRBJ1-6	TGTGCCAGCAGCTCCGATGGGCACAAGAATTCACCCCTCCACTTT	CASSSDGHKNSPLHF
.	.	TRBV3-1/TRBV3-2	TRBJ2-5	TGTGCCAGCAGCCGAAATTGGGGGGAAGAGACCCAGTACTTC	CASSRNWGEETQYF
.	.	TRBV27	TRBJ1-1	TGTGCCAGCAGTACCAACAACAGGAGGGGGGAAGCTTTCTTT	CASSTNNRRGEAFF
.	TRBD1	TRBV28	TRBJ2-7	TGTGCCAGCAGTTCCGCCGGGACAGGGGACGAGCAGTACTTC	CASSSAGTGDEQYF
once	.	TRBV27	TRBJ1-2	TGTGCCAGCCGTCGGGGTCAGCTCTATGGCTACACCTTC	CASRRGQLYGYTF
.	.	TRBV11-3	TRBJ1-3	TGTGCCAGCAGCTTAGGCCACTCTGGAAACACCATATATTTT	CASSLGHSGNTIYF
.	TRBD2	TRBV27	TRBJ2-1	TGTGCCAGCAGAGGGATCCTAGCGGGAGAGGAAAATGAGCAGTTCTTC	CASRGILAGEENEQFF
.	.	TRBV7-2	TRBJ1-2	TGTGCCAGCAGCTTTACAGGGCACTATGGCTACACCTTC	CASSFTGHYGYTF
.	.	TRBV11-2	TRBJ2-7	TGTGCCAGCAGCTTTCCGTTTTTTGGTACCTACGAGCAGTACTTC	CASSFPFFGTYEQYF
.	TRBD1	TRBV29-1	TRBJ1-1	TGCAGCGTGATAGACAGGGTGGCTTTCTTT	CSVIDRVAFF
.	.	TRBV5-6	TRBJ2-2	TGTGCCAGCAGCTTGGGGCAGATCCTTATTACCGGGGAGCTGTTTTTT	CASSLGQILITGELFF
.	.	TRBV9	TRBJ2-3	TGTGCCAGCAGCGTCCACCCAGGGGAGCCAGATACGCAGTATTTT	CASSVHPGEPDTQYF
.	.	TRBV7-9	TRBJ2-7	TGTGCCAGCAGCGAGTCAGGGGACCTAGGGCAGTACTTC	CASSESGDLGQYF
.	.	TRBV4-3	TRBJ2-5	TGCGCCAGCAGCCAAGAGGTCGGCCTAGAGGGCGAGACCCAGTACTTC	CASSQEVGLEGETQYF
.	.	TRBV15	TRBJ2-1	TGTGCCACCAGCAGAGATGGAGTGCTTTCCTACAATGAGCAGTTCTTC	CATSRDGVLSYNEQFF
.	TRBD1	TRBV27	TRBJ1-2	TGTGCCAGCAGTTTGAGCGGACAGGGGGCCGCATATGGCTACACCTTC	CASSLSGQGAAYGYTF
once	TRBD2	TRBV30	TRBJ2-5	TGTGCCTGGGGAACTAGCGGTAGAAGAGAGACCCAGTACTTC	CAWGTSGRRETQYF
once	.	TRBV5-1	TRBJ2-7	TGCGCCAGCAGCTTGGACCCCTCCACCTACGAGCAGTACTTC	CASSLDPSTYEQYF
.	.	TRBV6-1	TRBJ2-7	TGTGCCAGCAGTGAATTTCTAGGGAGCGAGCAGTACTTC	CASSEFLGSEQYF
once	TRBD1	TRBV18	TRBJ1-3	TGTGCCAGCTCGTGGGGACAGTCTGGAAACACCATATATTTT	CASSWGQSGNTIYF
.	TRBD1	TRBV9	TRBJ1-3	TGTGCCAGCAGCGTCGGACAGGGGGTAACGCAAGGAAACACCATATATTTT	CASSVGQGVTQGNTIYF
once	TRBD2	TRBV5-1	TRBJ2-1	TGCGCCAGCAGGGAGGGACTAGCGGGATTCAATGAGCAGTTCTTC	CASREGLAGFNEQFF
.	.	TRBV28	TRBJ1-1	TGTGCCAGCAGTTTTTATGGACGGGGAAACACTGAAGCTTTCTTT	CASSFYGRGNTEAFF
few	.	TRBV2	TRBJ1-5	TGTGCCAGCAGTGGAAGCAGTAGCAATCAGCCCCAGCATTTT	CASSGSSSNQPQHF
.	TRBD1	TRBV6-2/TRBV6-3	TRBJ1-4	TGTGCCAGCAGTTACGCCGGGACAGCTAATGAAAAACTGTTTTTT	CASSYAGTANEKLFF
.	TRBD2	TRBV18	TRBJ2-7	TGTGCCAGCTCACCTGGCCTAGCGGGAGTGTACGAGCAGTACTTC	CASSPGLAGVYEQYF
.	TRBD2	TRBV6-4	TRBJ2-1	TGTGCCAGCAGCACAGGGACTAGCGGGAGCAATGAGCAGTTCTTC	CASSTGTSGSNEQFF
.	.	TRBV5-4	TRBJ1-6	TGTGCCAGCAGCTGGGGCACAAGGGGACTTAATTCACCCCTCCACTTT	CASSWGTRGLNSPLHF
.	TRBD2	TRBV7-2	TRBJ2-1	TGTGCCAGCAGCTTAGCGGGGACTAGCGTGTATGAGCAGTTCTTC	CASSLAGTSVYEQFF